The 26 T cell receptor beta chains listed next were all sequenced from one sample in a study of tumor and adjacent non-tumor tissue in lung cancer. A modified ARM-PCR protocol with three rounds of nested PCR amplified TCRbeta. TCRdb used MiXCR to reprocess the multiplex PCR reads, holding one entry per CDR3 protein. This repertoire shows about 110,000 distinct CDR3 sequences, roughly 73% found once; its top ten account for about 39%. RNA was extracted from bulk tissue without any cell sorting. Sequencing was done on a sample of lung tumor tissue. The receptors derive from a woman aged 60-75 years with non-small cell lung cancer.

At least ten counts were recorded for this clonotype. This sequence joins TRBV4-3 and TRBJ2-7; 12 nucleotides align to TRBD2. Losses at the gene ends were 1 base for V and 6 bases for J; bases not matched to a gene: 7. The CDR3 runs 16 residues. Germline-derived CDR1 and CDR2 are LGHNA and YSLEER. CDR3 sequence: CASSQGRTSGTPEQYF. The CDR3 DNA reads TGCGCCAGCAGCCAAGGCAGGACTAGCGGGACCCCCGAGCAGTACTTC.

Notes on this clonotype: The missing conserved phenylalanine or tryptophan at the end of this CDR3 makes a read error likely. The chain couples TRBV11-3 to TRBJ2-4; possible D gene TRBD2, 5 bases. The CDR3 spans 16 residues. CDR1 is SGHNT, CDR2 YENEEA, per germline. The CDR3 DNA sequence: TGTGCCAACAGCTTAGGCCCGTGGGAGTCCAAAAACATTCAGTACCTC. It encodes CANSLGPWESKNIQYL.

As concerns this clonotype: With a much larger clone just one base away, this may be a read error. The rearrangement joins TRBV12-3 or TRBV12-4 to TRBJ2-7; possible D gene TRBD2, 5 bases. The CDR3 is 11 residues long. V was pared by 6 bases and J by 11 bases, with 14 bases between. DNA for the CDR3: TGTGCCAGCAGCCCGTCATGGGAGAAGTACTTC. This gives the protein CASSPSWEKYF.

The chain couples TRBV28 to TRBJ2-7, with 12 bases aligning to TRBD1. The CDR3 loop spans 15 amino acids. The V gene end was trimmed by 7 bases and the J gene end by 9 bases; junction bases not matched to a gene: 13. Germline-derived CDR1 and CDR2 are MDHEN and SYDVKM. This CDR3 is CASILSGTGGNAQYF. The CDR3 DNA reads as TGTGCCAGCATCCTATCCGGGACAGGGGGCAATGCGCAGTACTTC.

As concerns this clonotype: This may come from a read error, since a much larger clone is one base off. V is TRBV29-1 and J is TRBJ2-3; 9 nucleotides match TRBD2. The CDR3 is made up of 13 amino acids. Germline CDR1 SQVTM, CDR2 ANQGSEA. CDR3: CSVDSGGTETQYF. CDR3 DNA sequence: TGCAGCGTTGATAGCGGGGGCACAGAAACGCAGTATTTT.

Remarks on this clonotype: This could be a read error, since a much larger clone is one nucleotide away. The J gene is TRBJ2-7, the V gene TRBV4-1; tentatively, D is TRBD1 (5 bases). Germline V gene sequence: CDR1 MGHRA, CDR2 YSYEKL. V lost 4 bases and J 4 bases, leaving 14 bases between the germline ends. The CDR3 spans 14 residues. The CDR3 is CASSRVQDNYEQYF. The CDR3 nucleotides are TGCGCCAGCAGCCGTGTACAGGACAATTACGAGCAGTACTTC.

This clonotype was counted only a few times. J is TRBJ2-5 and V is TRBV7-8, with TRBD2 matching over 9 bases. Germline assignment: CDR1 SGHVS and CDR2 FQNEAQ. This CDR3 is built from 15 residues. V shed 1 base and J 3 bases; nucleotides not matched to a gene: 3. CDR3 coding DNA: TGTGCCAGCAGCTTAGAGAGCGGGAGGAAAGAGACCCAGTACTTC. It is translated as CASSLESGRKETQYF.

The CDR3 reads CASSPPQIAGDLNEQFF. CDR3 nucleotides: TGTGCCAGCAGCCCCCCCCAAATAGCGGGGGATCTCAATGAGCAGTTCTTC. V is TRBV11-2 and J is TRBJ2-1; 9 nucleotides align to TRBD2. From germline, CDR1 is SGHAT and CDR2 FQNNGV. The CDR3 runs to 17 residues. The ends lost 5 bases at V and 6 bases at J; junction bases unmatched: 14.

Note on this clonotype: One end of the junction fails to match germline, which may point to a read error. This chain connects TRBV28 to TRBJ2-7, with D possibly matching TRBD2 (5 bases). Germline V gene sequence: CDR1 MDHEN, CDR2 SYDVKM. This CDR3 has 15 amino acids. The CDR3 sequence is CTSSSGPQEGYEQYF. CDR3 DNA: TGTACCAGCAGCTCCGGGCCCCAAGAGGGCTACGAGCAGTACTTC.

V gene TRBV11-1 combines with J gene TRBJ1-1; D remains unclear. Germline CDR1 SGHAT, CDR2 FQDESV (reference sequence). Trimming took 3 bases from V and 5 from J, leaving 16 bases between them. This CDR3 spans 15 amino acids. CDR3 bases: TGTGCCAGCAGCTTCGATCCTGGCCGCGTAACTGAAGCTTTCTTT. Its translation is CASSFDPGRVTEAFF.

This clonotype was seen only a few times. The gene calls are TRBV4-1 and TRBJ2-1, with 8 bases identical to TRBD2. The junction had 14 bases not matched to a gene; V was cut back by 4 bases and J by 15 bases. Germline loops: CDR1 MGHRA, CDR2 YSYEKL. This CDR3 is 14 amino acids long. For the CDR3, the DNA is TGCGCCAGCAGCCCTACGAGGTTAGCGGGGACCAGGTTCTTC. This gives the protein CASSPTRLAGTRFF.

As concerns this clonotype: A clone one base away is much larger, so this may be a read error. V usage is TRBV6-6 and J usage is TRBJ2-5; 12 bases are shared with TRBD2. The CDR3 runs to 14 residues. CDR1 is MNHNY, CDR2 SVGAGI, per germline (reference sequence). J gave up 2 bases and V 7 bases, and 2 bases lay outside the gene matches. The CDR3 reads CASTGTSGQETQYF. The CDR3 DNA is TGTGCCAGCACTGGGACTAGCGGGCAAGAGACCCAGTACTTC.

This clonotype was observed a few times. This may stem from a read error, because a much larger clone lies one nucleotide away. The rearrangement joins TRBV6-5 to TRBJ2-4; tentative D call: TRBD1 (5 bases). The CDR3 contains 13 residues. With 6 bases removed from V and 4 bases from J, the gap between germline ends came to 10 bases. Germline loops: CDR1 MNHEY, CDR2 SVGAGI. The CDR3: CASSDRSKNIQYF. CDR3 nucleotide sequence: TGTGCCAGCAGCGACAGAAGTAAAAACATTCAGTACTTC.

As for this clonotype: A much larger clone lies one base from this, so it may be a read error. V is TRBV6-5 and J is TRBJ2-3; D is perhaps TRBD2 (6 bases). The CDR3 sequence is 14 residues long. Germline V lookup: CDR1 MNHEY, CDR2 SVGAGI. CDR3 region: CASSWGTSTETQYF. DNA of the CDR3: TGTGCCAGCAGTTGGGGTACTAGCACAGAAACGCAGTATTTT.

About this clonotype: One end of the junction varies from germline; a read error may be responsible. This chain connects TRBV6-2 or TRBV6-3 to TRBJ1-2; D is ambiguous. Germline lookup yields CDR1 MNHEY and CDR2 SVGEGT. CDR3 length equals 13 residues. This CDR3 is CAGSYSQDYGYTF. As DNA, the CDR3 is TGTGCCGGCAGTTACAGTCAAGACTATGGCTACACCTTC.

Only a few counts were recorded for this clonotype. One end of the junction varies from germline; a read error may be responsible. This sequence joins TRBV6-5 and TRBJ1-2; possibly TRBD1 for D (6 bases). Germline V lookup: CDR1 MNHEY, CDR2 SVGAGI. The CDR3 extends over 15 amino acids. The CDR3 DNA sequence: TGTGCCAGCAGTACCCCAAGACAGTGGGACAATGGTTACACCTTC. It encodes CASSTPRQWDNGYTF.

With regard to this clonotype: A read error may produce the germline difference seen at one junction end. This CDR3 reads CGVDWQGATGELFF. The CDR3 bases are TGCGGCGTTGATTGGCAAGGGGCAACCGGGGAGCTGTTTTTT. The V and J genes are TRBV29-1 and TRBJ2-2; tentatively, D is TRBD1 (5 bases). CDR1 is SQVTM and CDR2 is ANQGSEA in the germline V gene. This CDR3 is built from 14 residues.

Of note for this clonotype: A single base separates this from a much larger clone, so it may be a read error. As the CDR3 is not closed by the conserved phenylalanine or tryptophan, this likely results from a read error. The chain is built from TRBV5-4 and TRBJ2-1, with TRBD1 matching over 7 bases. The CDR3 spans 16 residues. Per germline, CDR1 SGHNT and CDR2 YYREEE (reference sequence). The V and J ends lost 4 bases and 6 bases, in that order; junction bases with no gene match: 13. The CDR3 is CASSPRTGWVSNEQFY. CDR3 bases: TGTGCCAGCAGCCCGAGGACAGGTTGGGTCTCCAATGAGCAGTTCTAC.

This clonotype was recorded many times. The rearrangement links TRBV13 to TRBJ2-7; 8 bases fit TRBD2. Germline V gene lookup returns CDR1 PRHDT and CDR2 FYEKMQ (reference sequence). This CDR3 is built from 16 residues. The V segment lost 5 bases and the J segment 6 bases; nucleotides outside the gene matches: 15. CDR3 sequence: CASSLLKAGAKREQYF. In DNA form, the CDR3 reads TGTGCCAGCAGCCTCCTAAAAGCGGGGGCGAAACGCGAGCAGTACTTC.

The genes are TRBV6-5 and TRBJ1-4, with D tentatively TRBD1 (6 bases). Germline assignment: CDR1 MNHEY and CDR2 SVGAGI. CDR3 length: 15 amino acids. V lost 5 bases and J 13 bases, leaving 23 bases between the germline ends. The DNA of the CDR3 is TGTGCCAGCAGTGCTCGGACAGCAACTAATAAAATACTGTTTTTT. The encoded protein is CASSARTATNKILFF.

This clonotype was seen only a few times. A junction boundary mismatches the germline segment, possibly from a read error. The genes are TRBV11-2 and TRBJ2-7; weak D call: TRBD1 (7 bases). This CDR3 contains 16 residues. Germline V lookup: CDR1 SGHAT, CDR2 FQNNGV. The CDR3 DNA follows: TGTGCCAGCAGCTTAGATTCAGGGGGGTTTCCCTACGAGCAGCACTTC. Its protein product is CASSLDSGGFPYEQHF.

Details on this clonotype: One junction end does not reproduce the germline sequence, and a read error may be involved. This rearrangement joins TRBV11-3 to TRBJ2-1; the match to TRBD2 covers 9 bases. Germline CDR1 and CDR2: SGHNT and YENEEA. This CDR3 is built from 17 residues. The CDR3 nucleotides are TGTGCCAGCAGTTTAGAGATGATTAGCGGGAGCCACAATGAGCAGTCCTTC. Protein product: CASSLEMISGSHNEQSF.

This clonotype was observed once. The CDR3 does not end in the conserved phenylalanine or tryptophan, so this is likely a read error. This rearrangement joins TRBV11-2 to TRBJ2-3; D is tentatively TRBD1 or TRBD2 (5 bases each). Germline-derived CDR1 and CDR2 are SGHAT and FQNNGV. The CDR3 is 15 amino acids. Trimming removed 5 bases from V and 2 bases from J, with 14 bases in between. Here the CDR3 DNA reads TGTGCCAGCAGCGCCACTGGGACGGACACAGATACGCAGTATTAT. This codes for CASSATGTDTDTQYY.

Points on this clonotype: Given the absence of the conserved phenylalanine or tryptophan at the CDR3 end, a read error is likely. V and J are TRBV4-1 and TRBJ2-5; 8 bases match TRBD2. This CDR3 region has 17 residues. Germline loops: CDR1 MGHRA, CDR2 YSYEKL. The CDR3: CTSSQDRAGGLPETQYY. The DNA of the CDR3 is TGCACCAGCAGCCAAGATAGGGCGGGGGGACTGCCCGAGACCCAGTACTAC.

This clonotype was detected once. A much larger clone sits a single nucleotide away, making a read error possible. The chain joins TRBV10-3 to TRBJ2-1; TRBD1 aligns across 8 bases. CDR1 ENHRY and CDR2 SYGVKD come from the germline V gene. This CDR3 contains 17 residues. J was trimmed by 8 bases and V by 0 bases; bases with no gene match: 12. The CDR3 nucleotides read TGTGCCATCAGTGAGTCGAGGACAGGGACCCCAGTCGATGAGCAGTTCTTC. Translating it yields CAISESRTGTPVDEQFF.

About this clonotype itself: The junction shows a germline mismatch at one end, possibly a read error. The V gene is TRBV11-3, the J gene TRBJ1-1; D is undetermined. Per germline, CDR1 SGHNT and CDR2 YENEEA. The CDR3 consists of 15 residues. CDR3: CASGLDSGRGTETFF. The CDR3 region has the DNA TGTGCCAGCGGCTTAGATTCGGGGAGAGGCACTGAAACTTTCTTC. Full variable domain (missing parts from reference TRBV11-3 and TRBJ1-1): EAGVVQSPRYKIIEKKQPVAFWCNPISGHNTLYWYLQNLGQGPELLIRYENEEAVDDSQLPKDRFSAERLKGVDSTLKIQPAELGDSAVYLCASGLDSGRGTETFFGQGTRLTVV.